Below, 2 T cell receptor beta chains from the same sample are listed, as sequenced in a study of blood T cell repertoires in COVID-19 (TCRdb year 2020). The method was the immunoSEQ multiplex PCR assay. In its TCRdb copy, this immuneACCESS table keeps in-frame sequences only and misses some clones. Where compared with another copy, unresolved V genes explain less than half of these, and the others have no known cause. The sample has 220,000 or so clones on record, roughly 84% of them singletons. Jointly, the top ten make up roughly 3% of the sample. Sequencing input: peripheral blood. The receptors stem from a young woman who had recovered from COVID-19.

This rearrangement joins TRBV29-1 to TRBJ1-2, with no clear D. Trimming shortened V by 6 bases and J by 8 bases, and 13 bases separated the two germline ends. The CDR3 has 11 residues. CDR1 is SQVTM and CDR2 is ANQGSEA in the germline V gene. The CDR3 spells CSVIEVGGYTF. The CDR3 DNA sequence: TGCAGCGTGATCGAAGTTGGCGGCTACACCTTC. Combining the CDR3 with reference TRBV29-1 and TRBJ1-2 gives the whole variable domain SAVISQKPSRDICQRGTSLTIQCQVDSQVTMMFWYRQQPGQSLTLIATANQGSEATYESGFVIDKFPISRPNLTFSTLTVSNMSPEDSSIYLCSVIEVGGYTFGSGTRLTVV.

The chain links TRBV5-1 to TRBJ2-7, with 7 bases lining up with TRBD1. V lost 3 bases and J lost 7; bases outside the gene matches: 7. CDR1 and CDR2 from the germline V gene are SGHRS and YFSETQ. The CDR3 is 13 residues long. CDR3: CASSSTGMREQYF. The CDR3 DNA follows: TGCGCCAGCAGCTCGACAGGGATGAGGGAGCAGTACTTC.